This T cell receptor beta chain was documented in a study of PD-L1 blockade in urothelial cancer. About the study: Previous chemotherapy exposure amounted to 0 to 3 regimens for patients. T cell content in blood samples showed a median of around 140,000.

This clone has only one observation. Time point denoted: peripheral blood 6 weeks after treatment start. All patients handed over anywhere from 1 to 8 samples, pretreatment and on-treatment. Here immunoSEQ multiplex PCR was the method, and the copy in TCRdb shows in-frame clones only, minus some. This table holds approximately 30,000 clones, 89% found once. The CDR3 sequence is 15 residues long. This sequence was found in an elderly man with urothelial cancer. The input for sequencing was PBMCs, taken around atezolizumab (anti-PD-L1) treatment. The chain joins TRBV12-2 to TRBJ2-5; the D segment call TRBD2 is taken from the table without a DNA check. TRBV12-2 is listed as a pseudogene. CDR3 in amino acids: CASRLALAVGETQYF. DNA for the CDR3: TGTGCAAGTCGCTTAGCGCTAGCAGTCGGAGAGACCCAGTACTTC.